These T cell receptor beta chains were read from a single sample in a study of T cells in Graves' hyperthyroidism and ophthalmopathy. TCRdb reprocessed the multiplex PCR reads via MiXCR and lists one record per CDR3 protein. The profile shows roughly 580,000 distinct CDR3 sequences, 46% of them singletons. Specimen: peripheral blood or thyroid tissue (not recorded which). The source is a woman aged 18-29 years with Graves' hyperthyroidism. CDR3s include the opening cysteine and the closing phenylalanine or tryptophan. The order of the fields is CDR3 protein, V gene.

CDR3aa: CASSLVGLADYEQYF
v_gene: TRBV12-3/TRBV12-4

CDR3aa: CAIGTGYYGYTF
v_gene: TRBV10-3

CDR3aa: CASSEDRVETQYF
v_gene: TRBV6-6

CDR3aa: CASSLHQMGAFF
v_gene: TRBV7-6

CDR3aa: CASSLWGQGNQPQHF
v_gene: TRBV7-9

CDR3aa: CASVAFGSGANVLTF
v_gene: TRBV25-1

CDR3aa: CSVWTGEETQYF
v_gene: TRBV29-1

CDR3aa: CASSLGTGGFYGYTF
v_gene: TRBV7-9

CDR3aa: CSARDQRAARAQYF
v_gene: TRBV20-1

CDR3aa: CASTIPPVYEQYF
v_gene: TRBV10-3

CDR3aa: CATSRGTGGYEQYF
v_gene: TRBV15

CDR3aa: CAISEATALYEQYF
v_gene: TRBV10-3

CDR3aa: CASSFGSRGRRGYTF
v_gene: TRBV25-1

CDR3aa: CASSPRLVYEQYF
v_gene: TRBV11-2

CDR3aa: CASRQGINEKLFF
v_gene: TRBV19

CDR3aa: CRGGPSSYVQYF
v_gene: TRBV20-1

CDR3aa: CAISAETSGRYTGELFF
v_gene: TRBV10-3

CDR3aa: CASSLFYGSYNSPLHF
v_gene: TRBV5-8

CDR3aa: CASTPRAGRTGELFF
v_gene: TRBV12-3/TRBV12-4

CDR3aa: CASSPLGGTIGYTF
v_gene: TRBV7-9

CDR3aa: CATSERGEGEKLFF
v_gene: TRBV24-1

CDR3aa: CASSQGLAGDNTQYF
v_gene: TRBV7-9

CDR3aa: CAIMNPVAF
v_gene: TRBV10-3

CDR3aa: CASSGTSGTDTQYF
v_gene: TRBV7-9

CDR3aa: CAISEGGSNQPQHF
v_gene: TRBV10-3

CDR3aa: CSVDRRGNTEAFF
v_gene: TRBV29-1

CDR3aa: CAISREPRGQGETQYF
v_gene: TRBV10-3

CDR3aa: CASRRLLREHADTQYF
v_gene: TRBV2

CDR3aa: CSARGGGAQPQHF
v_gene: TRBV20-1

CDR3aa: CASKQTAPNTGELFF
v_gene: TRBV5-1

CDR3aa: CASMEQGDGYTF
v_gene: TRBV7-9

CDR3aa: CASRWTGAPRTQYF
v_gene: TRBV7-3

CDR3aa: CATSRGGQRNSPLHF
v_gene: TRBV15

CDR3aa: CATSSSGSPYEQYF
v_gene: TRBV15

CDR3aa: CASSEDTGRRGYTF
v_gene: TRBV2

CDR3aa: CSVIWTGHYETQYF
v_gene: TRBV29-1

CDR3aa: CATSSRQGPGNTIYF
v_gene: TRBV15

CDR3aa: CASSLDPGDPNTEAFF
v_gene: TRBV7-6

CDR3aa: CASSSILAGGPYEQYF
v_gene: TRBV7-2

CDR3aa: CATSDSSGELFF
v_gene: TRBV24-1

CDR3aa: CSARGEVDTEAFF
v_gene: TRBV20-1

CDR3aa: CAARQGADSPLHF
v_gene: TRBV2

CDR3aa: CASKEGLSNQPQHF
v_gene: TRBV10-2

CDR3aa: CASSGSENTEAFF
v_gene: TRBV2

CDR3aa: CSVAQESNQPQHF
v_gene: TRBV29-1

CDR3aa: CASSQELADTYEQYF
v_gene: TRBV7-2

CDR3aa: CASSFTGNSNQPQHF
v_gene: TRBV7-9

CDR3aa: CSANGDGTQYF
v_gene: TRBV20-1

CDR3aa: CAITEQVNYGYTF
v_gene: TRBV10-3

CDR3aa: CASSGPQGADEKLFF
v_gene: TRBV25-1

CDR3aa: CASSPDVSSGANVLTF
v_gene: TRBV10-3

CDR3aa: CASSLEFGRNYGYTF
v_gene: TRBV11-2

CDR3aa: CASSLLPGQDQPQHF
v_gene: TRBV5-1

CDR3aa: CASIGTGGGRQETQYF
v_gene: TRBV2

CDR3aa: CASWDIYGYTF
v_gene: TRBV15

CDR3aa: CASSGQGGYGANVLTF
v_gene: TRBV6-1

CDR3aa: CASSFATNEKLFF
v_gene: TRBV25-1

CDR3aa: CASSFIRQETQYF
v_gene: TRBV9

CDR3aa: CASSEQERTDTQYF
v_gene: TRBV25-1

CDR3aa: CASSLGSLSNQPQHF
v_gene: TRBV7-8